The clone carrying this T cell receptor (beta chain) was detected only a few times. Clones were read by immunoSEQ multiplex PCR, and TCRdb kept only the in-frame ones, dropping some. This sample has about 4,600 clones, with 50% to 65% found just once. The data are from a study of sequential checkpoint blockade in melanoma. Study background: After both sequences, patients received maintenance nivolumab.

The CDR3 runs to 15 residues. The V gene's germline CDR1 is LNHDA and CDR2 SQIVND (reference sequence). V dropped 6 bases and J dropped 4; count of bases not matched to a gene: 6. Treatment of the sample: randomized to nivolumab then ipilimumab (arm A) or the reverse (arm B). Patients had received no earlier DNA-damaging chemotherapy. From thawed PBMCs, live CD3+CD8+ cells negative for CD19 and CD56 were sorted. The sequence was obtained from a human donor with melanoma. The chain uses TRBV19 and TRBJ2-3; 11 nucleotides agree with TRBD1. The specimen comprised CD8+ T cells sorted from blood (inferred from file names), sampled from a patient given nivolumab and ipilimumab in sequence. CDR3 coding DNA: TGTGCCAGTAGGCTCGGACAGGGGGCCGCAGATACGCAGTATTTT. Translated: CASRLGQGAADTQYF.